This TCR beta chain originates from a study of blood T cell repertoires in COVID-19. Study context: The samples span acute and convalescent COVID-19 from the United States, Italy and Spain. T cells, B-cell-depleted T cells, or PBMCs supplied cDNA or gDNA.

As handled by the study authors: Nucleated cell counts were estimated from reference gene primer amplification. Clones were sequenced by immunoSEQ multiplex PCR, and TCRdb holds only the in-frame ones, with some missing. Clone size and V and J calls were adopted from that table, with D and trimming inferred from the DNA. The data contain 100,000 to 150,000 clones, approximately 90% of them seen just once; the ten biggest clones take up more than 6%. This clonotype was obtained from a human donor in a cohort sampled during active COVID-19. Specimen: peripheral blood.

CDR3 protein: CASRGPLNQPQHF. In DNA form, the CDR3 reads TGTGCCAGCCGGGGTCCTCTTAATCAGCCCCAGCATTTT. The chain recombines TRBV25-1 with TRBJ1-5, with D unresolved. CDR3 length equals 13 residues. The germline V gene has CDR1 MGHDK and CDR2 SYGVNS. Between the trimmed V and J ends, which lost 8 bases and 4 bases, there was a span of 12 bases.